A selection of T cell receptor beta chains follows, all from one sample in a study of cytomegalovirus exposure and HLA in healthy donors. The assay was immunoSEQ multiplex PCR, and TCRdb's table has in-frame clones only and misses some. The sample records some 80,000 clones, more than 60% being singletons. Sequenced material: PBMCs. These TCRs come from a man aged 18 to 29 in good health and CMV-seropositive. Both conserved end residues are part of each CDR3. Each record gives: D gene, clone size, V gene, J gene, CDR3 protein, CDR3 DNA. The D gene is left open where the match is weak. Only some rows state a clone size, as once, few, many or a class for expanded clones.

>.|.|TRBV28|TRBJ1-1
CASSQDIPGEAFF
TGTGCCAGCAGCCAAGACATTCCAGGAGAAGCTTTCTTT
>.|.|TRBV4-1|TRBJ1-2
CASSNPPAGIYGYTF
TGCGCCAGCAGCAATCCACCTGCAGGCATCTATGGCTACACCTTC
>TRBD1|.|TRBV4-1|TRBJ2-1
CASSLRGLNNEQFF
TGCGCCAGCAGCCTCAGGGGGCTTAACAATGAGCAGTTCTTC
>TRBD1|.|TRBV5-1|TRBJ2-1
CASSPQGAIGGNEQFF
TGCGCCAGCAGCCCGCAGGGGGCGATTGGTGGCAATGAGCAGTTCTTC
>TRBD1|.|TRBV5-6|TRBJ2-7
CASSLGTGMGYEQYF
TGTGCCAGCAGCTTAGGGACAGGGATGGGCTACGAGCAGTACTTC
>TRBD1|.|TRBV5-1|TRBJ2-1
CASSLATGPYNEQFF
TGCGCCAGCAGCTTGGCGACAGGGCCCTACAATGAGCAGTTCTTC
>.|.|TRBV5-4|TRBJ1-1
CASSRGQGMNTEAFF
TGTGCCAGCAGCCGGGGCCAGGGGATGAACACTGAAGCTTTCTTT
>.|.|TRBV15|TRBJ1-5
CATSREVGGNQPQHF
TGTGCCACCAGCAGGGAAGTCGGGGGCAATCAGCCCCAGCATTTT
>.|.|TRBV18|TRBJ1-1
CASSSRQLDTEAFF
TGTGCCAGCTCATCCAGGCAACTCGACACTGAAGCTTTCTTT
>TRBD1|.|TRBV6-1|TRBJ1-5
CASSIQGSDQPQHF
TGTGCCAGCAGTATACAGGGGTCGGATCAGCCCCAGCATTTT
>.|once|TRBV28|TRBJ2-5
CASSFLAAVQETQYF
TGTGCCAGCAGTTTTCTTGCGGCGGTTCAAGAGACCCAGTACTTC
>TRBD1|once|TRBV6-5|TRBJ2-2
CASSRPTGPGELFF
TGTGCCAGCAGTCGTCCGACAGGGCCCGGGGAGCTGTTTTTT
>.|.|TRBV28|TRBJ2-1
CASTERDRSYNEQFF
TGTGCCAGCACCGAGCGGGACAGGTCCTACAATGAGCAGTTCTTC
>TRBD2|.|TRBV29-1|TRBJ2-7
CSVEVGTSGIHEQYF
TGCAGCGTTGAAGTGGGAACTAGCGGGATCCACGAGCAGTACTTC
>.|.|TRBV5-1|TRBJ2-2
CASSLTAKPTGELFF
TGCGCCAGCAGCCTGACAGCTAAACCCACCGGGGAGCTGTTTTTT
>TRBD1|.|TRBV10-1|TRBJ2-1
CASSRDRGEGGDEQFF
TGCGCCAGCAGCCGGGACAGGGGTGAAGGTGGGGATGAGCAGTTCTTC
>TRBD1|.|TRBV10-3|TRBJ2-1
CAISVGTGQYNEQFF
TGTGCCATCAGTGTCGGGACAGGGCAGTACAATGAGCAGTTCTTC
>TRBD1|.|TRBV2|TRBJ1-5
CASSEYLGTGNQPQHF
TGTGCCAGCAGTGAATACTTGGGGACAGGGAACCAGCCCCAGCATTTT
>TRBD1|.|TRBV7-9|TRBJ2-3
CASSSTGTGNTRDTQYF
TGTGCCAGCAGCTCGACAGGGACGGGCAACACAAGGGATACGCAGTATTTT
>.|.|TRBV11-3|TRBJ2-7
CASSLEGTGSYEQYF
TGTGCCAGCAGCTTGGAGGGTACCGGCTCCTACGAGCAGTACTTC
>.|.|TRBV28|TRBJ1-4
CASSFSASAREKLFF
TGTGCCAGCAGTTTTTCAGCCTCGGCTAGGGAAAAACTGTTTTTT
>TRBD1|.|TRBV9|TRBJ2-5
CASSVGGQQETQYF
TGTGCCAGCAGCGTAGGGGGACAGCAGGAGACCCAGTACTTC
>.|few|TRBV28|TRBJ1-5
CASSLGRGSNQPQHF
TGTGCCAGCAGTTTGGGCAGGGGAAGCAATCAGCCCCAGCATTTT
>.|.|TRBV13|TRBJ2-2
CASSLGSGELFF
TGTGCCAGCAGCTTAGGCAGCGGGGAGCTGTTTTTT
>.|.|TRBV11-2|TRBJ2-6
CASSSSVANDYSGANVLTF
TGTGCCAGCAGCTCTTCTGTGGCCAACGATTACTCTGGGGCCAACGTCCTGACTTTC
>.|.|TRBV29-1|TRBJ1-4
CSVDGAGTRGEKLFF
TGCAGCGTTGACGGTGCTGGGACAAGGGGCGAAAAACTGTTTTTT
>.|.|TRBV5-1|TRBJ2-4
CASSPAPAVAKNIQYF
TGCGCCAGCAGCCCCGCCCCGGCGGTAGCCAAAAACATTCAGTACTTC
>TRBD2|.|TRBV9|TRBJ2-2
CASGGMNTGELFF
TGTGCTTCGGGGGGTATGAACACCGGGGAGCTGTTTTTT
>TRBD2|.|TRBV28|TRBJ2-1
CASSLSGRGRAYNEQFF
TGTGCCAGCAGTTTATCCGGACGCGGGAGGGCCTACAATGAGCAGTTCTTC